One and the same sample provided the 23 T cell receptor beta chains below, sequenced in a study of Graves' ophthalmopathy and Graves' hyperthyroidism. Scientists amplified the TCR beta CDR3 regions from RNA transcripts. HTBI primers were used in a first-round RT-PCR, which preceded a second-round multiplex PCR. TCRdb re-derived calls from the multiplex PCR reads in MiXCR, one entry per CDR3 protein. The table shows about 620,000 distinct CDR3 sequences, with approximately 22% occurring only once. Input material: peripheral blood. These receptors were obtained from a woman under 30 with stable Graves' hyperthyroidism. Some clones in this sample may be carry-over from other donors' samples.

This clonotype was recorded at least ten times. The chain links TRBV30 to TRBJ2-7; D remains ambiguous. Germline lookup yields CDR1 GTSNPN and CDR2 SVGIG (reference sequence). CDR3 size: 12 residues. Trimming left V 7 bases short and J 2 bases short, with 12 bases between. The CDR3 here is CASTDVTYEQYF. The CDR3 bases are TGTGCCTCGACGGACGTAACCTACGAGCAGTACTTC.

The sample holds a few counts of this clonotype. J is TRBJ1-3 and V is TRBV12-3 or TRBV12-4; TRBD1 is a possible D gene (5 bases). Trimming took 7 bases from V and 1 from J, leaving 11 bases between them. The CDR3 is made up of 14 amino acids. The CDR3 region is CASTKTASGNTIYF. Here the CDR3 DNA reads TGTGCCAGCACCAAGACAGCTTCTGGAAACACCATATATTTT.

This clonotype was picked up one time. A much larger clone differs from this one at a single base, so this may be a read error. The V and J genes are TRBV10-3 and TRBJ2-2; D may be TRBD2 (5 bases). The germline gives CDR1 ENHRY, CDR2 SYGVKD. This CDR3 contains 15 residues. In DNA, the CDR3 is TGTGCCATCAGTGAGTCAGGTCCGAACACCGGGGAGCTGTCTTTT. Amino acid sequence: CAISESGPNTGELSF.

This clonotype has a count of ten or more. The rearrangement links TRBV9 to TRBJ2-7, with 7 bases that match TRBD2. The J segment lost 0 bases and the V segment lost 1 base, leaving 4 bases of the junction unmatched. Germline loops: CDR1 SGDLS, CDR2 YYNGEE. The CDR3 length is 15 residues. CDR3 coding DNA: TGTGCCAGCAGCGTAACAGCGGGGAGCTCCTACGAGCAGTACTTC. Its translation: CASSVTAGSSYEQYF.

There are many counts of this clonotype. This chain connects TRBV15 to TRBJ2-7, with D perhaps TRBD2 (6 bases). The germline CDR1 and CDR2 sequences are LNHNV and YYDKDF (reference sequence). The CDR3 has 15 amino acids. V was cut by 6 bases and J by 0 bases, with 15 bases left in between. Here the CDR3 reads CATSESGSSSYEQYF. CDR3 DNA sequence: TGTGCCACCAGTGAAAGCGGGTCTAGCTCCTACGAGCAGTACTTC.

The J gene is TRBJ1-1, the V gene TRBV6-1; 8 bases agree with TRBD1. V gave up 5 bases and J gave up 6 bases; unmatched junction bases: 17. The CDR3 has 17 residues. Germline V lookup: CDR1 MNHNS, CDR2 SASEGT. The CDR3 DNA sequence: TGTGCCAGCAGTACCGGACAGGGACCCCCGTTCGGCCCTGAAGCTTTCTTT. Amino acids: CASSTGQGPPFGPEAFF.

The genes are TRBV12-3 or TRBV12-4 and TRBJ1-2; the match to TRBD1 covers 8 bases. The CDR3 extends over 15 amino acids. V lost 3 bases and J lost 5; bases outside the gene matches: 8. CDR3 loop: CASSFAPGQAYGYTF. The CDR3 region has the DNA TGTGCCAGCAGTTTCGCCCCGGGACAGGCATATGGCTACACCTTC.

Only a few counts were recorded for this clonotype. The chain recombines TRBV7-8 with TRBJ2-2; no reliable D call. The CDR3 runs to 16 residues. The V and J ends lost 7 bases and 2 bases respectively, with 17 bases between them. Germline loops: CDR1 SGHVS, CDR2 FQNEAQ. The CDR3 reads CASIQIWTENTGELFF. The CDR3 DNA sequence: TGTGCCAGCATTCAGATATGGACCGAAAACACCGGGGAGCTGTTTTTT.

This clonotype was recorded at least ten times. This rearrangement joins TRBV6-1 to TRBJ1-2; D ambiguous. CDR3 size: 13 residues. Trimming left V 2 bases short and J 2 bases short, with 6 bases between. The germline CDR1 and CDR2 sequences are MNHNS and SASEGT. DNA for the CDR3: TGTGCCAGCAGTGAAACAGAGAACTATGGCTACACCTTC. Translating it yields CASSETENYGYTF.

Many counts were recorded for this clonotype. This chain connects TRBV20-1 to TRBJ2-4, with D unclear. Germline V gives CDR1 DFQATT, CDR2 SNEGSKA (reference sequence). The CDR3 loop spans 14 amino acids. Trimming left V 0 bases short and J 8 bases short, with 14 bases between. CDR3 nucleotides: TGCAGTGCTAGAGATTCGATCTCCGCGGACATTCAGTACTTC. Its translation: CSARDSISADIQYF.

Remarks on this clonotype: As the CDR3 is not closed by the conserved phenylalanine or tryptophan, this likely results from a read error. The chain has TRBV7-2 and TRBJ1-1, with D hard to call. The CDR3 contains 14 residues. Trimming cost V 1 base and J 1 base, with 7 bases left between them. Germline CDR1 reads SGHTA; CDR2 reads FQGNSA. The CDR3 nucleotides read TGTGCCAGCAGCTTAGGTGGGAGGAACACTGAAGCTTTCTTG. It translates to CASSLGGRNTEAFL.

This clonotype was counted at least ten times. The V gene is TRBV6-4, the J gene TRBJ1-1; D gene ambiguous. This CDR3 comprises 14 residues. In germline, CDR1 is MRHNA, CDR2 SNTAGT. V lost 7 bases to trimming and J lost 0 bases, with 12 bases between them. The CDR3 spells CASKPGPMNTEAFF. CDR3 nucleotides: TGTGCCAGCAAACCTGGACCGATGAACACTGAAGCTTTCTTT.

This clonotype appeared many times. The rearrangement joins TRBV3-1 to TRBJ1-6; the D gene is possibly TRBD1 (5 bases). Germline V gene data show CDR1 as LGHDT and CDR2 as YNNKEL (reference sequence). The CDR3 is 15 amino acids. V lost 4 bases and J 7 bases, leaving 14 bases between the germline ends. CDR3 DNA: TGTGCCAGCAGCCCTTTACGGGACGGCAATTCACCCCTCCACTTT. It yields the protein CASSPLRDGNSPLHF.

The chain employs TRBV2 and TRBJ1-5; D might be TRBD1 (5 bases). CDR1 SNHLY and CDR2 FYNNEI come from the germline V gene. CDR3 size: 14 residues. V was trimmed by 7 bases and J by 8 bases, leaving 18 bases between them. CDR3 in amino acids: CASTIPGALEPQHF. The CDR3 DNA reads TGTGCCAGCACCATCCCCGGGGCTTTGGAGCCCCAGCATTTT.

The chain has TRBV18 and TRBJ1-1; D is ambiguous. CDR3 length equals 14 residues. The V gene lost 3 bases and the J gene lost 4 bases, with 12 bases spanning the gap. Per the germline V gene, CDR1 is KGHSH and CDR2 is LQKENI. The DNA of the CDR3 is TGTGCCAGCTCACCGACCGGGCATAGCACTGAAGCTTTCTTT. Amino acids: CASSPTGHSTEAFF.

This clonotype has at least ten counts. The gene calls are TRBV19 and TRBJ1-2; possible D gene TRBD1, 5 bases. Germline V lookup: CDR1 LNHDA, CDR2 SQIVND (reference sequence). The CDR3 loop spans 12 amino acids. With 10 bases removed from V and 8 bases from J, the gap between germline ends came to 17 bases. DNA for the CDR3: TGTGCCACCCTTAGGTGGGGGGACGGCTACACCTTC. The encoded protein is CATLRWGDGYTF.

This clonotype was detected ten times or more. The gene calls are TRBV18 and TRBJ2-5, with 11 bases aligning to TRBD2. The CDR3 has 15 residues. Trimming at V came to 3 bases and at J to 4 bases, leaving 4 bases not matched to a gene. Germline lookup yields CDR1 KGHSH and CDR2 LQKENI. CDR3 loop: CASSPLAGGIETQYF. The CDR3 DNA is TGTGCCAGCTCACCCCTAGCGGGAGGAATAGAGACCCAGTACTTC.

Points on this clonotype: An end of the junction does not agree with germline; a read error may underlie this. The chain employs TRBV28 and TRBJ1-2; D unclear. The germline gives CDR1 MDHEN, CDR2 SYDVKM. The CDR3 spans 15 residues. This CDR3 reads CASSSTEASNYGFTF. In DNA form, the CDR3 reads TGTGCCAGCAGTTCCACAGAGGCTTCTAACTATGGCTTCACCTTC.

This chain uses TRBV3-1 with TRBJ1-5; the D is unclear. The germline CDR1 and CDR2 sequences are LGHDT and YNNKEL (reference sequence). The CDR3 has 13 residues. V was clipped by 0 bases and J by 4 bases, with 4 bases between them. This CDR3 is CASSQDTNQPQHF. The CDR3 region has the DNA TGTGCCAGCAGCCAAGACACTAATCAGCCCCAGCATTTT.

The chain recombines TRBV12-3 or TRBV12-4 with TRBJ2-7, with 10 bases that match TRBD2. This CDR3 has 16 amino acids. After removal of 4 bases from V and 7 bases from J, the junction contained 13 bases not matched to a gene. The CDR3 DNA is TGTGCCAGCAGTTCTACAGCGGGAGGGCACCAGGGAGAGCAGTACTTC. Translating gives CASSSTAGGHQGEQYF.

This clonotype showed up many times. The chain combines TRBV6-5 with TRBJ1-2; D call uncertain. Trimming took off 4 bases at V and 0 bases at J, with 12 bases between the two ends. This CDR3 contains 15 residues. CDR1 is MNHEY, CDR2 SVGAGI, per germline. The CDR3 DNA follows: TGTGCCAGCAGTTCGCCAGGACTAGCTAACTATGGCTACACCTTC. Amino acid sequence: CASSSPGLANYGYTF.

Ten or more counts support this clonotype. DNA of the CDR3: TGTGCCAGCAGTCCCCGAGTAGCCGGCTATGGCTACACCTTC. This sequence encodes CASSPRVAGYGYTF. V usage is TRBV12-3 or TRBV12-4 and J usage is TRBJ1-2, with D hard to call. Trimming took off 5 bases at V and 4 bases at J, with 14 bases between the two ends. The CDR3 sequence is 14 residues long.

V is TRBV25-1 and J is TRBJ2-1; the match to TRBD1 covers 8 bases. CDR3 size: 12 residues. Germline V lookup: CDR1 MGHDK, CDR2 SYGVNS. The trim removed 11 bases at V and 12 bases at J, leaving 12 bases unmatched. The CDR3 nucleotides read TGTGCCTCGACCGGGACAGGTGGGTGGCAGTTCTTC. Protein product: CASTGTGGWQFF.